This TCR beta chain was sequenced for a study of T cells in Graves' hyperthyroidism and ophthalmopathy. Trimming cost V 3 bases and J 3 bases; bases outside gene matches: 5. Germline loops: CDR1 DFQATT, CDR2 SNEGSKA (reference sequence). This CDR3 spans 17 amino acids. Amplified TCR beta CDR3 regions came from RNA transcripts. Primed by the HTBI set, a first-round RT-PCR was run on the TCR CDR3. TCRdb independently ran MiXCR on the multiplex PCR reads; one entry per CDR3 protein. In the table there are approximately 690,000 distinct CDR3 sequences, less than 25% of which are singletons. Sequenced: blood. The TCR originated in a man aged 25-40 years with Graves' ophthalmopathy. The chain has TRBV20-1 and TRBJ2-1; 16 bases fit TRBD2. CDR3 in DNA: TGCAGTGCTAGGGGACTAGCGGGAGGGTATTTCTACAATGAGCAGTTCTTC. Its protein is CSARGLAGGYFYNEQFF.